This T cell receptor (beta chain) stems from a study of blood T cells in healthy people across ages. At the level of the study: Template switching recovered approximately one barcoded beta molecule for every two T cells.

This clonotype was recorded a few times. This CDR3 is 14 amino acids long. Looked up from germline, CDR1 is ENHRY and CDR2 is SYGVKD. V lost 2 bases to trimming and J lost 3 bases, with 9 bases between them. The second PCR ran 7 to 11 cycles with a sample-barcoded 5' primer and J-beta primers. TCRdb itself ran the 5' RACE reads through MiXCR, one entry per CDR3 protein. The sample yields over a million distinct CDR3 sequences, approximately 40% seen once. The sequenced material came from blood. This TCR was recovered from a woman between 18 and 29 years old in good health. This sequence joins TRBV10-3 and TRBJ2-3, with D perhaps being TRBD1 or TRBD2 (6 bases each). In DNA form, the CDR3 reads TGTGCCATCAGTGAGAGGGGGGTGACAGATACGCAGTATTTT. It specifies CAISERGVTDTQYF.